This T cell receptor beta chain was recorded in a study of CD8+ T cells in alopecia areata. Across the whole study: Percentage of affected scalp area was the basis on which treated patients' severity was scored.

Noted treatment: oral pan-JAK inhibitor, 5-10 mg twice daily. Reverse transcribed after extraction, RNA yielded cDNA as the sequencing template. TCRdb keeps only in-frame clones here, not all; method: immunoSEQ multiplex PCR. In the table there are about 100,000 clones, 55% to 75% of which are singletons. Germline V CDR1 and CDR2: MNHNY, SVGAGI (reference sequence). The J segment lost 4 bases and the V segment lost 2 bases, leaving 5 bases of the junction unmatched. The CDR3 is made up of 15 amino acids. This clone was observed once. The receptor was derived from a human donor with alopecia areata. The sample in question was CD8+ T cells sorted from blood, obtained at approximately week 56, from a patient treated with tofacitinib. The V call is TRBV6-6, the J call TRBJ2-1, with 7 bases that match TRBD1. For the CDR3, the DNA is TGTGCCAGCAGTTACCCAGGACAGGTGTACAATGAGCAGTTCTTC. It is translated as CASSYPGQVYNEQFF.